This T cell receptor beta chain came from a study of T cell repertoires in cytomegalovirus infection. Study background: Recently identified HLA-C-restricted CMV epitopes were used, and well-studied HLA-B-restricted CMV epitopes were used as well. Public TCR beta signatures provided an indication of both CMV infection and a matching HLA type.

TCRdb processed the reads anew with MiXCR; each CDR3 protein has one entry. The data contain approximately 350,000 distinct CDR3 sequences, nearly 35% of them singletons. Regarding the study as a whole: The ex vivo response was dominated by HLA-C-restricted CMV-specific TCR beta clonotypes. People with CMV and the relevant HLA were identified by cumulative public TCR beta family frequency.

A word on this clonotype: Its matching antigen is unknown.

The source of this sequence is a human donor in good health (CMV status not recorded). Some clones in this sample may be carry-over from other donors' samples. The sequences come from cultured PBMCs, collected from culture after CMV antigen stimulation.

The CDR3 bases are TGTGCCAGCACCCTGGGGGCCGAGCGGCCGGGTTATGAGCAGTTCTTC. It specifies CASTLGAERPGYEQFF. The rearrangement links TRBV12-3 or TRBV12-4 to TRBJ2-1, with a tentative D call TRBD1 (6 bases). V was pared by 7 bases and J by 8 bases, with 24 bases between. This CDR3 is built from 16 residues.